One and the same sample provided the 13 T cell receptor delta chains below, sequenced in a study of gammadelta T cells in human blood (dated by TCRdb to 2020 to 2021). Library preparation employed RT-PCR. Reads for this sample came from an Illumina MiSeq. For TCRdb, the public reads were processed anew by CATT, and duplicate DNA sequences were folded into one row. The sample table records over a thousand delta-chain clones; roughly 17% of these occur just once. The ten largest clones take up roughly a tenth of the sample. Specimen: non-Vgamma9Vdelta2 gamma-delta T cells from infant blood. These receptors were obtained from a human donor.

Sample share makes this clone medium-sized. The chain is built from TRDV1 and TRDJ1; a possible D gene is TRDD3 (5 bases). Germline CDR1 TSWWSYY, CDR2 QGS. The length of the CDR3 is 18 residues. V dropped 1 base and J dropped 0 bases, with 18 bases sitting between them. The CDR3 DNA follows: TGTGCTCTTGGGGAACCTCTACGTTCAGGGGGTTACACCGATAAACTCATCTTT. Translated, it gives CALGEPLRSGGYTDKLIF.

In its sample, this clone was seen a few times. Only one base separates this from a far larger clonotype, so it likely reflects a read error. The chain couples TRDV1 to TRDJ2; a weak D match, TRDD3 (7 bases). The CDR3 sequence is 19 residues long. Trimming took off 2 bases at V and 6 bases at J, with 25 bases between the two ends. The germline V gene encodes CDR1 TSWWSYY and CDR2 QGS. CDR3 region: CALGETTSYVDTGAAQLFF. The DNA for the CDR3 is TGTGCTCTTGGGGAAACGACGTCCTACGTGGATACGGGGGCAGCACAACTCTTCTTT.

On this clone: The likely explanation is a read error, given a far larger clone one base away. Other DNA sequences in this specimen translate into the identical CDR3. The rearrangement joins TRDV1 to TRDJ1; D remains unclear. The J gene, left out of TCRdb, was set here by checking the DNA against germline. The CDR3 is 22 amino acids. Germline CDR1 and CDR2: TSWWSYY and QGS. V lost 2 bases and J 4 bases, leaving 35 bases between the germline ends. CDR3 protein: CALGERSEGFGRILGGYDKLIF. In DNA, the CDR3 is TGTGCTCTTGGGGAAAGGTCAGAGGGTTTCGGGCGGATTCTTGGAGGCTACGATAAACTCATCTTT.

In its sample, this clone is large. This sequence joins TRDV2 and TRDJ3, with 11 positions matching TRDD3. The V gene end was trimmed by 1 base and the J gene end by 0 bases; junction bases not matched to a gene: 10. From germline, CDR1 is GEAIGNYY and CDR2 EKD. CDR3 length: 21 residues. In DNA form, the CDR3 reads TGTGCCTGTGACACGGGAATGGGGGATACGGCGAGCTCCTGGGACACCCGACAGATGTTTTTC. Amino acids: CACDTGMGDTASSWDTRQMFF.

Concerning this clone: A far larger clone is just one base off, so this is likely a read error. Other DNA sequences in the sample encode the same CDR3. The gene calls are TRDV1 and TRDJ3; a possible D gene is TRDD2 (6 bases). In the absence of a J gene in TCRdb, the DNA was matched to germline to assign it here. V lost 1 base and J lost 0, with 22 bases in between. This CDR3 has 22 residues. In germline, CDR1 is TSWWSYY, CDR2 QGS. CDR3 residues: CALGERLLRYWFSSWDTRQMFF. CDR3 nucleotides: TGTGCTCTTGGGGAACGACTCCTACGCTACTGGTTCAGCTCCTGGGACACCCGACAGATGTTTTTC.

A few counts support this clone. Being one base from a much bigger clone, this may be a read error. The chain couples TRDV2 to TRDJ1, with TRDD3 identical over 7 bases. No J gene was available from TCRdb, and it was assigned here by a germline match of the DNA. Looked up from germline, CDR1 is GEAIGNYY and CDR2 is EKD. V lost 1 base and J lost 0; bases outside the gene matches: 22. The CDR3 has 21 residues. The CDR3 nucleotides read TGTGCCTGTGACACGGGAGGGGACGAGTACCGGGGGATGAGGTACACCGATAAACTCATCTTT. This codes for CACDTGGDEYRGMRYTDKLIF.

In this sample, this clone turned up a few times. This may be a read error, as it is one base from a much larger clone. The chain uses TRDV1 and TRDJ1; 9 nucleotides agree with TRDD3. The CDR3 is 20 residues long. V was clipped by 2 bases and J by 3 bases; unmatched bases: 19. Germline V lookup: CDR1 TSWWSYY, CDR2 QGS. CDR3 sequence: CALGERYLRDMGDMADKLIF. CDR3 coding DNA: TGTGCTCTTGGGGAAAGGTACCTACGCGATATGGGGGATATGGCCGATAAACTCATCTTT.

In its sample, this clone ranks as large. V gene TRDV1 combines with J gene TRDJ1, with D unclear. The CDR3 has 19 amino acids. Germline V gene data show CDR1 as TSWWSYY and CDR2 as QGS. Trimming removed 0 bases from V and 0 bases from J, with 20 bases in between. CDR3 sequence reads: CALGELGSVPGLNTDKLIF. DNA of the CDR3: TGTGCTCTTGGGGAACTTGGTTCCGTTCCGGGCCTGAACACCGATAAACTCATCTTT.

This clone was picked up a small number of times. This sequence may be a read error, since a much larger clone differs from it by one base. This sequence joins TRDV1 and TRDJ1, with 10 bases matching TRDD3. Germline CDR1 and CDR2: TSWWSYY and QGS. This CDR3 comprises 23 residues. After removal of 2 bases from V and 2 bases from J, the junction contained 26 bases not matched to a gene. CDR3 nucleotide sequence: TGTGCTCTTGGGGAAAGAGTAAGTGGGACTAACTGGGGGATGTACCTAGTGACCGATAAACTCATCTTT. The encoded protein is CALGERVSGTNWGMYLVTDKLIF.

Sample share makes this clone large. The rearrangement joins TRDV1 to TRDJ1; D unclear. The V end lost 2 bases, the J end lost 0 bases, and 19 bases lay between the germline ends. CDR3 length equals 18 residues. Germline V gives CDR1 TSWWSYY, CDR2 QGS. The CDR3 DNA reads as TGTGCTCTTGGGGAAGAAGTTTTCAAGGCCGCTTACACCGATAAACTCATCTTT. Protein product: CALGEEVFKAAYTDKLIF.

This clone was observed a handful of times. A read error is possible here, since a much larger clone lies one base away. The chain has TRDV1 and TRDJ1, with 12 bases fitting TRDD3. No J segment appears in TCRdb, so it was assigned here by matching the sequence to germline. V was clipped by 7 bases and J by 0 bases; unmatched bases: 12. CDR3 length: 18 amino acids. The V gene's germline CDR1 is TSWWSYY and CDR2 QGS. CDR3 sequence: CALAPPGGYAAYTDKLIF. CDR3 bases: TGTGCTCTTGCCCCCCCTGGGGGATACGCGGCTTACACCGATAAACTCATCTTT.

As to this clone: Since a far larger clone is one base different, this is likely a read error. The chain links TRAV14/DV4 to TRDJ1; 7 positions match TRDD3. The length of the CDR3 is 20 residues. Germline loops: CDR1 TSDPSYG, CDR2 QGSYDQQN (reference sequence). The V segment lost 1 base and the J segment 0 bases; nucleotides outside the gene matches: 17. The CDR3 here is CAMREAYLQNGGPYTDKLIF. Here the CDR3 DNA reads TGTGCAATGAGAGAGGCTTATCTACAGAATGGGGGACCGTACACCGATAAACTCATCTTT.

This clone was observed a few times. V and J are TRDV1 and TRDJ1, with D perhaps matching TRDD2 or TRDD3 (5 bases each). The CDR3 is 21 amino acids. Between the trimmed V and J ends, which lost 2 bases and 0 bases, there was a span of 28 bases. Germline CDR1 TSWWSYY, CDR2 QGS. The CDR3 nucleotides are TGTGCTCTTGGGGAAAGGAAGTTCCTCCATGGCTGGGAAAAGTACACCGATAAACTCATCTTT. This gives the protein CALGERKFLHGWEKYTDKLIF.